This T cell receptor (beta chain) was sequenced in a study of T-cell memory formation after mild COVID-19. This CDR3 spans 12 amino acids. CDR1 and CDR2 (germline): SGHRS, YFSETQ. Trimming removed 2 bases from V and 5 bases from J, with 8 bases in between. This clonotype was counted a few times. In TCRdb, the 5' RACE reads were re-called with MiXCR into one record per CDR3 protein. The table records about 320,000 distinct CDR3 sequences, 14% of them present only once. Sequencing was performed on PBMCs or a T cell subset sorted from them (not recorded which). The TCR sequence derives from a man younger than 30 who had mild COVID-19 (a few samples of this study predate the infection). Cell type and time point are not known. The rearrangement joins TRBV5-1 to TRBJ2-7; weak D call: TRBD2 (6 bases). CDR3 bases: TGCGCCAGCAGCTTCGGGGGAAACGAGCAGTACTTC. It codes for CASSFGGNEQYF.